The text below deals with one T cell receptor (beta chain). Those enrolled, adults aged roughly 18 to 100 years, came from 20 to 25 US areas. Symptom resolution, clearance, or two negative PCRs marked the recovered donors of Cohort 3. The source of the sample is a study of blood T cell repertoires in COVID-19. About the research overall: Acute-phase and convalescent COVID-19 samples originated in the United States, Italy and Spain.

Germline trimming cut 3 bases from V and 3 bases from J; bases unmatched to any gene: 4. Germline-derived CDR1 and CDR2 are SGDLS and YYNGEE. CDR3 length equals 16 residues. TCRdb's table, derived via immunoSEQ multiplex PCR, lists solely in-frame clones and lacks some. This sample yields over 350,000 clones, of which just under 90% are seen a single time; about 10% belongs to the top ten. Sequencing input: PBMCs or T cells enriched from blood (not recorded which). The receptor's source is a woman aged 50 to 60 who had recovered from COVID-19. The chain uses TRBV9 and TRBJ2-6; 9 bases map to TRBD1. The CDR3 sequence is CASSATGGGGANVLTF. DNA for the CDR3: TGTGCCAGCAGCGCTACAGGGGGCGGTGGGGCCAACGTCCTGACTTTC.